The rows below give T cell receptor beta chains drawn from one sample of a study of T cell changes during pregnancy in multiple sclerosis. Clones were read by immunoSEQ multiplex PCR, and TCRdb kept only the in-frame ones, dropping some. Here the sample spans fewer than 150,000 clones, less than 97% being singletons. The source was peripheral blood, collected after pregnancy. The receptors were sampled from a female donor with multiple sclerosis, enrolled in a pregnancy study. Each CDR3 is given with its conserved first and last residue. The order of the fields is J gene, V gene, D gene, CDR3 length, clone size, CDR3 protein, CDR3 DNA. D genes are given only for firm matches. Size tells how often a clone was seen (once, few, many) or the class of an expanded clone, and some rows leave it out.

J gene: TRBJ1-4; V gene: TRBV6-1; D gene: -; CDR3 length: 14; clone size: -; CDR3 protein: CASSDIATNEKLFF; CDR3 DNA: TGTGCCAGCAGTGACATTGCAACTAATGAAAAACTGTTTTTT
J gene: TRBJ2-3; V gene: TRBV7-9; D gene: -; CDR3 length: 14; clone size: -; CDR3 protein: CASSLVSRSDTQYF; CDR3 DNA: TGTGCCAGCAGCTTAGTCTCCAGGTCAGATACGCAGTATTTT
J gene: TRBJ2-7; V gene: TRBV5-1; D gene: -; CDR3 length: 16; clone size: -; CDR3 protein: CASSLSRVSPLYEQYF; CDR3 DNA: TGCGCCAGCAGCTTGAGCAGGGTCTCACCCCTCTACGAGCAGTACTTC
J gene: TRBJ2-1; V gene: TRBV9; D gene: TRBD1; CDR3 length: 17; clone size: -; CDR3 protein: CASSVGPQGSSYNEQFF; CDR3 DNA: TGTGCCAGCAGCGTAGGACCACAGGGGAGCTCCTACAATGAGCAGTTCTTC
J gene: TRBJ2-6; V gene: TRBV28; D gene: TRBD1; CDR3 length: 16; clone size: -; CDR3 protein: CASSLGAGQGAGVLTF; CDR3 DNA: TGTGCCAGCAGTTTGGGAGCGGGACAGGGGGCGGGGGTCCTGACTTTC
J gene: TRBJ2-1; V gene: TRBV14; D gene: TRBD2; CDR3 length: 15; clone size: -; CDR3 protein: CASRPTSGVYNEQFF; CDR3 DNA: TGTGCCAGCAGGCCCACTAGCGGGGTTTACAATGAGCAGTTCTTC
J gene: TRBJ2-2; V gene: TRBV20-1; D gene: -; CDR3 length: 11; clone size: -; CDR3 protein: CSARRTGELFF; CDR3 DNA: TGCAGTGCTAGACGCACCGGGGAGCTGTTTTTT
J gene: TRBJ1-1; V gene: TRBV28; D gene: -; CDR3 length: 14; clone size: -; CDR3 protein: CASSFVHTNTEAFF; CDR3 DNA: TGTGCCAGCAGTTTTGTCCACACGAACACTGAAGCTTTCTTT
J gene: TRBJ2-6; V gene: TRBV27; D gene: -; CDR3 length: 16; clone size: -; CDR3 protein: CASSITDLSGANVLTF; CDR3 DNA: TGTGCCAGCAGTATAACAGACCTCTCTGGGGCCAACGTCCTGACTTTC
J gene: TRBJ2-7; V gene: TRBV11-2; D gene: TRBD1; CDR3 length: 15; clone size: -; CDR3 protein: CASTRTGTGAYEQYF; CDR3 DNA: TGTGCCAGCACCCGTACCGGGACAGGGGCCTACGAGCAGTACTTC
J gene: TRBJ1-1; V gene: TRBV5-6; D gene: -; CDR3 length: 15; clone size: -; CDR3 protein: CASSFSPGWNTEAFF; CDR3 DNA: TGTGCCAGCAGCTTTTCCCCCGGGTGGAACACTGAAGCTTTCTTT
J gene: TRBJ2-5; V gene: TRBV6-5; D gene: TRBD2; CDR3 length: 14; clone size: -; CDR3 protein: CASSGLAGLETQYF; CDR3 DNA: TGTGCCAGCAGTGGACTAGCGGGACTGGAGACCCAGTACTTC
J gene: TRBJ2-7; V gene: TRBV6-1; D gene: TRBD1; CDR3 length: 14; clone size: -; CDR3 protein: CASSTTGGGYEQYF; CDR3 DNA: TGTGCCAGCAGCACAACAGGGGGCGGGTACGAGCAGTACTTC
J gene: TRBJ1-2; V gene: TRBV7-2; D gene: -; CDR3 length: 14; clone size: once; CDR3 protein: CASSGGTVNYGYTF; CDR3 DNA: TGTGCCAGCAGCGGCGGGACTGTTAACTATGGCTACACCTTC
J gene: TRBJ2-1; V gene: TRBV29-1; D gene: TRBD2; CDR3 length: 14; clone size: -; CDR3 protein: CSVVGLAGYNEQFF; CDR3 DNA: TGCAGCGTGGTGGGACTAGCGGGCTACAATGAGCAGTTCTTC
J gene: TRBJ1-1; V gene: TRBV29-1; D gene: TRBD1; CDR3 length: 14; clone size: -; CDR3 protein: CSVYRQGDGTEAFF; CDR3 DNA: TGCAGCGTATACAGACAGGGGGATGGCACTGAAGCTTTCTTT
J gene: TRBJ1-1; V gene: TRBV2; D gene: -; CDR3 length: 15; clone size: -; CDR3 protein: CASNMIGRPNTEAFF; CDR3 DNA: TGTGCCAGCAATATGATAGGGAGACCGAACACTGAAGCTTTCTTT
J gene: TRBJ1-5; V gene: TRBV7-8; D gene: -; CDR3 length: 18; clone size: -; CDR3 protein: CASSLVPRAASDNQPQHF; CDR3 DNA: TGTGCCAGCAGCTTAGTGCCGAGGGCAGCCTCTGACAATCAGCCCCAGCATTTT
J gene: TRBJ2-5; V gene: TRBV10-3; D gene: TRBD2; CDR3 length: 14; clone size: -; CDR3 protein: CAIRDSGDQETQYF; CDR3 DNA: TGTGCCATCAGAGATAGCGGGGACCAAGAGACCCAGTACTTC
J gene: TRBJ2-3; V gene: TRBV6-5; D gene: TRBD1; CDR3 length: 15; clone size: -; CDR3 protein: CASSYSGQGADTQYF; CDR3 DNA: TGTGCCAGCAGTTACTCAGGGCAGGGGGCAGATACGCAGTATTTT
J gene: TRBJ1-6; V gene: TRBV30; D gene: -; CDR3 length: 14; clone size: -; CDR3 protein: CAWDVRGRYSPLHF; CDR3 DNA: TGTGCCTGGGACGTAAGGGGCAGGTATTCACCCCTCCACTTT
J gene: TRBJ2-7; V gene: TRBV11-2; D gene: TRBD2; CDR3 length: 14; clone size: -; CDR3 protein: CASSFLAGSYEQYF; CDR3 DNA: TGTGCCAGCAGCTTTCTAGCGGGGTCCTACGAGCAGTACTTC